Listed below are T cell receptor beta chains from one sample, sequenced in a study of T-cell reconstitution after alpha-beta-depleted transplantation in children. One entry per CDR3 protein, called by TCRdb with MiXCR from the PCR reads. The table has about 260,000 distinct CDR3 sequences, around 10% seen once. This sample comprised peripheral blood, obtained 180 days after TCRalphabeta/CD19-depleted stem cell transplant. The receptors come from a male patient aged 2-15 years who had a stem cell transplant for chronic granulomatous disease, so the T cells may come from the graft donor. Each CDR3 is given with its conserved first and last residue. A D gene is named only where the DNA matches it firmly. Clone size is given for some rows only: seen once, a few or many times, or a class if the clone is expanded.

j_call: TRBJ2-1; d_call: -; v_call: TRBV7-2; clone_size: -; cdr3_aa: CASSSQWGGSGREQFF; cdr3_nt: TGTGCCAGCAGCTCCCAATGGGGCGGATCCGGGCGGGAGCAGTTCTTC
j_call: TRBJ2-3; d_call: -; v_call: TRBV12-3/TRBV12-4; clone_size: few; cdr3_aa: CASSPRDGLTDTQYF; cdr3_nt: TGTGCCAGCAGTCCTCGGGACGGCCTGACAGATACGCAGTATTTT
j_call: TRBJ2-5; d_call: TRBD2; v_call: TRBV14; clone_size: -; cdr3_aa: CASSQGRTSGPQETQYF; cdr3_nt: TGTGCCAGCAGCCAAGGTCGGACTAGCGGGCCTCAAGAGACCCAGTACTTC
j_call: TRBJ2-3; d_call: TRBD1; v_call: TRBV29-1; clone_size: many; cdr3_aa: CSVELRTGEYF; cdr3_nt: TGCAGCGTTGAGTTAAGGACAGGGGAGTATTTT
j_call: TRBJ2-1; d_call: TRBD2; v_call: TRBV5-1; clone_size: many; cdr3_aa: CASSLGLAGGTYNEQFF; cdr3_nt: TGCGCCAGCAGCTTGGGCCTAGCGGGGGGGACCTACAATGAGCAGTTCTTC
j_call: TRBJ1-1; d_call: -; v_call: TRBV18; clone_size: few; cdr3_aa: CASSPRRTLDTEAFF; cdr3_nt: TGTGCCAGCTCACCTCGGCGAACCCTCGACACTGAAGCTTTCTTT
j_call: TRBJ2-4; d_call: -; v_call: TRBV27; clone_size: many; cdr3_aa: CASSLLGVAKNIQYF; cdr3_nt: TGTGCCAGCAGTTTGCTAGGCGTAGCCAAAAACATTCAGTACTTC
j_call: TRBJ1-4; d_call: -; v_call: TRBV12-3/TRBV12-4; clone_size: many; cdr3_aa: CARPDGGGEKLFF; cdr3_nt: TGTGCCAGACCTGACGGCGGGGGGGAAAAACTGTTTTTT
j_call: TRBJ2-7; d_call: TRBD1; v_call: TRBV20-1; clone_size: many; cdr3_aa: CSASTGTGTYEQYF; cdr3_nt: TGCAGTGCTAGCACCGGGACAGGGACCTACGAGCAGTACTTC
j_call: TRBJ2-5; d_call: -; v_call: TRBV7-3; clone_size: many; cdr3_aa: CASSLTAIAGETQYF; cdr3_nt: TGTGCCAGCAGCTTAACGGCGATAGCCGGAGAGACCCAGTACTTC
j_call: TRBJ2-7; d_call: -; v_call: TRBV20-1; clone_size: many; cdr3_aa: CSASRMAGSYEQYF; cdr3_nt: TGCAGTGCTAGTCGGATGGCAGGGTCGTACGAGCAGTACTTC
j_call: TRBJ2-5; d_call: -; v_call: TRBV30; clone_size: -; cdr3_aa: CAWTRRAVQETQYF; cdr3_nt: TGTGCCTGGACGCGGAGAGCTGTCCAAGAGACCCAGTACTTC
j_call: TRBJ1-5; d_call: -; v_call: TRBV20-1; clone_size: many; cdr3_aa: CSARDRDRPGNQPQHF; cdr3_nt: TGCAGTGCTAGAGATCGGGACCGCCCAGGCAATCAGCCCCAGCATTTT
j_call: TRBJ2-1; d_call: -; v_call: TRBV5-1; clone_size: many; cdr3_aa: CASSLGQTFDEQFF; cdr3_nt: TGCGCCAGCAGCTTGGGACAGACCTTCGACGAGCAGTTCTTC
j_call: TRBJ2-1; d_call: -; v_call: TRBV7-2; clone_size: -; cdr3_aa: CASSLGPISYNEQFF; cdr3_nt: TGTGCCAGCAGCTTGGGACCCATCTCCTACAATGAGCAGTTCTTC
j_call: TRBJ2-1; d_call: TRBD1; v_call: TRBV2; clone_size: many; cdr3_aa: CASRPTGGSYNEQFF; cdr3_nt: TGTGCCAGCAGACCCACAGGGGGCTCCTACAATGAGCAGTTCTTC
j_call: TRBJ2-1; d_call: TRBD2; v_call: TRBV7-9; clone_size: -; cdr3_aa: CASSSGTSGSSNEQFF; cdr3_nt: TGTGCCAGCAGCTCCGGGACTAGCGGGTCGTCGAATGAGCAGTTCTTC
j_call: TRBJ1-2; d_call: TRBD1; v_call: TRBV7-8; clone_size: many; cdr3_aa: CASSTQQGVGYGYTF; cdr3_nt: TGTGCCAGCAGCACTCAACAGGGGGTCGGCTATGGCTACACCTTC
j_call: TRBJ2-3; d_call: TRBD2; v_call: TRBV7-2; clone_size: many; cdr3_aa: CASSVLRGRITDTQYF; cdr3_nt: TGTGCCAGCAGCGTTTTGCGGGGGAGAATCACAGATACGCAGTATTTT
j_call: TRBJ2-7; d_call: -; v_call: TRBV12-3/TRBV12-4; clone_size: many; cdr3_aa: CASSLTVPSYEQYF; cdr3_nt: TGTGCCAGCAGCCTGACAGTCCCCTCCTACGAGCAGTACTTC
j_call: TRBJ2-2; d_call: -; v_call: TRBV7-2; clone_size: many; cdr3_aa: CASSLGPWGTGELFF; cdr3_nt: TGTGCCAGCAGCTTGGGACCCTGGGGCACCGGGGAGCTGTTTTTT
j_call: TRBJ2-1; d_call: TRBD2; v_call: TRBV7-2; clone_size: many; cdr3_aa: CASSSQGLATEQFF; cdr3_nt: TGTGCCAGCAGCTCTCAGGGACTAGCGACTGAGCAGTTCTTC
j_call: TRBJ2-6; d_call: -; v_call: TRBV19; clone_size: -; cdr3_aa: CANSPQGTGANVLTF; cdr3_nt: TGTGCCAATAGCCCACAGGGAACTGGGGCCAACGTCCTGACTTTC
j_call: TRBJ2-2; d_call: -; v_call: TRBV12-3/TRBV12-4; clone_size: many; cdr3_aa: CASRVGHSNTGELFF; cdr3_nt: TGTGCCAGCAGGGTCGGACATTCGAACACCGGGGAGCTGTTTTTT
j_call: TRBJ2-1; d_call: TRBD2; v_call: TRBV12-3/TRBV12-4; clone_size: many; cdr3_aa: CASSEGTSGGNEQFF; cdr3_nt: TGTGCCAGCAGTGAGGGGACTAGCGGGGGTAATGAGCAGTTCTTC
j_call: TRBJ2-1; d_call: -; v_call: TRBV27; clone_size: many; cdr3_aa: CASSSSTEDFDEQFF; cdr3_nt: TGTGCCAGCAGTTCATCAACAGAAGACTTCGATGAGCAGTTCTTC
j_call: TRBJ2-3; d_call: -; v_call: TRBV7-2; clone_size: many; cdr3_aa: CASSPNDRTRRTDTQYF; cdr3_nt: TGTGCCAGCAGCCCAAACGACAGAACGCGGCGCACAGATACGCAGTATTTT
j_call: TRBJ2-5; d_call: -; v_call: TRBV4-2; clone_size: many; cdr3_aa: CASSQESWETQYF; cdr3_nt: TGTGCCAGCAGCCAAGAAAGTTGGGAGACCCAGTACTTC
j_call: TRBJ2-7; d_call: TRBD1; v_call: TRBV7-2; clone_size: many; cdr3_aa: CASSLQQGAYEQYF; cdr3_nt: TGTGCCAGCAGCTTACAGCAGGGGGCCTACGAGCAGTACTTC
j_call: TRBJ1-1; d_call: -; v_call: TRBV18; clone_size: -; cdr3_aa: CASSRGSWTEAFF; cdr3_nt: TGTGCCAGCTCACGGGGTTCGTGGACTGAAGCTTTCTTT
j_call: TRBJ2-3; d_call: -; v_call: TRBV7-2; clone_size: many; cdr3_aa: CASSTRQISTDTQYF; cdr3_nt: TGTGCCAGCAGCACGAGACAAATTAGCACAGATACGCAGTATTTT
j_call: TRBJ1-5; d_call: -; v_call: TRBV27; clone_size: many; cdr3_aa: CASSLQGASNQPQHF; cdr3_nt: TGTGCCAGCAGTTTACAAGGGGCGAGCAATCAGCCCCAGCATTTT
j_call: TRBJ1-1; d_call: -; v_call: TRBV6-1; clone_size: many; cdr3_aa: CASKVGAIGEAFF; cdr3_nt: TGTGCCAGCAAAGTGGGGGCCATCGGTGAAGCTTTCTTT
j_call: TRBJ2-5; d_call: -; v_call: TRBV6-5; clone_size: many; cdr3_aa: CASSHTGNLQETQYF; cdr3_nt: TGTGCCAGCAGTCACACAGGCAACCTCCAAGAGACCCAGTACTTC
j_call: TRBJ1-2; d_call: TRBD1; v_call: TRBV20-1; clone_size: many; cdr3_aa: CSARVQGAFGYTF; cdr3_nt: TGCAGTGCTAGAGTACAGGGGGCGTTTGGCTACACCTTC
j_call: TRBJ2-4; d_call: TRBD1; v_call: TRBV5-1; clone_size: many; cdr3_aa: CASSSGQGYIQYF; cdr3_nt: TGCGCCAGCAGCTCGGGACAGGGGTACATTCAGTACTTC
j_call: TRBJ1-5; d_call: TRBD1; v_call: TRBV4-3; clone_size: many; cdr3_aa: CASSQIRTGNQPQHF; cdr3_nt: TGCGCCAGCAGCCAAATCCGGACAGGTAATCAGCCCCAGCATTTT
j_call: TRBJ1-5; d_call: -; v_call: TRBV5-1; clone_size: many; cdr3_aa: CASRGESNQPQHF; cdr3_nt: TGCGCCAGCAGGGGGGAGTCCAATCAGCCCCAGCATTTT
j_call: TRBJ2-4; d_call: -; v_call: TRBV30; clone_size: -; cdr3_aa: CAWSGVEAKNIQYF; cdr3_nt: TGTGCCTGGAGCGGGGTCGAAGCCAAAAACATTCAGTACTTC
j_call: TRBJ2-5; d_call: TRBD1; v_call: TRBV29-1; clone_size: many; cdr3_aa: CSVPRDRVGETQYF; cdr3_nt: TGCAGCGTTCCCCGGGACAGGGTTGGAGAGACCCAGTACTTC
j_call: TRBJ2-1; d_call: TRBD2; v_call: TRBV11-2; clone_size: many; cdr3_aa: CASRRRLAADPTYNEQFF; cdr3_nt: TGTGCCAGCAGACGCCGACTAGCTGCTGACCCGACGTACAATGAGCAGTTCTTC
j_call: TRBJ2-1; d_call: -; v_call: TRBV10-3; clone_size: many; cdr3_aa: CAISDTTNQKQFF; cdr3_nt: TGTGCCATCAGTGATACTACAAACCAGAAGCAGTTCTTC
j_call: TRBJ2-5; d_call: TRBD2; v_call: TRBV24-1; clone_size: many; cdr3_aa: CATSDFSSTSGEETQYF; cdr3_nt: TGTGCCACCAGTGATTTCTCCTCGACTAGCGGGGAAGAGACCCAGTACTTC
j_call: TRBJ1-2; d_call: TRBD1; v_call: TRBV20-1; clone_size: many; cdr3_aa: CSARDRGTGFRYGYTF; cdr3_nt: TGCAGTGCTAGAGATAGGGGGACAGGATTTCGGTATGGCTACACCTTC
j_call: TRBJ1-3; d_call: -; v_call: TRBV20-1; clone_size: many; cdr3_aa: CSARSRGNTIYF; cdr3_nt: TGCAGTGCTAGAAGCAGGGGCAACACCATATATTTT
j_call: TRBJ2-5; d_call: -; v_call: TRBV7-2; clone_size: few; cdr3_aa: CASTIRGAETQYF; cdr3_nt: TGTGCCAGCACTATACGGGGGGCCGAGACCCAGTACTTC
j_call: TRBJ1-1; d_call: -; v_call: TRBV6-2/TRBV6-3; clone_size: -; cdr3_aa: CACSWTVNTEAFF; cdr3_nt: TGTGCCTGCTCCTGGACCGTGAACACTGAAGCTTTCTTT
j_call: TRBJ2-1; d_call: TRBD2; v_call: TRBV7-2; clone_size: -; cdr3_aa: CASRTTGGQMYNEQFF; cdr3_nt: TGTGCCAGCAGGACGACGGGGGGGCAGATGTACAATGAGCAGTTCTTC
j_call: TRBJ2-2; d_call: -; v_call: TRBV7-9; clone_size: many; cdr3_aa: CASSWTVDYANTGELFF; cdr3_nt: TGTGCCAGCAGCTGGACAGTGGACTACGCCAACACCGGGGAGCTGTTTTTT
j_call: TRBJ2-4; d_call: -; v_call: TRBV7-2; clone_size: many; cdr3_aa: CASSPEGPLKNIQYF; cdr3_nt: TGTGCCAGCAGCCCGGAGGGGCCGCTCAAAAACATTCAGTACTTC
j_call: TRBJ2-1; d_call: TRBD2; v_call: TRBV11-2; clone_size: many; cdr3_aa: CASSLRLLAGGPLGEQFF; cdr3_nt: TGTGCCAGCAGCTTAAGGCTCCTAGCGGGGGGTCCCCTCGGGGAGCAGTTCTTC
j_call: TRBJ2-4; d_call: -; v_call: TRBV28; clone_size: many; cdr3_aa: CASSLTRVVNIQYF; cdr3_nt: TGTGCCAGCAGTCTTACTAGGGTTGTAAACATTCAGTACTTC
j_call: TRBJ2-7; d_call: TRBD2; v_call: TRBV4-1; clone_size: many; cdr3_aa: CASSQDMGLAGYEQYF; cdr3_nt: TGCGCCAGCAGCCAAGATATGGGACTAGCGGGTTACGAGCAGTACTTC
j_call: TRBJ2-1; d_call: -; v_call: TRBV12-3/TRBV12-4; clone_size: many; cdr3_aa: CASSPGLSGGIHNEQFF; cdr3_nt: TGTGCCAGCAGTCCGGGCCTTAGTGGAGGTATCCACAATGAGCAGTTCTTC
j_call: TRBJ2-7; d_call: TRBD2; v_call: TRBV7-9; clone_size: many; cdr3_aa: CASSREGLARYEQYF; cdr3_nt: TGTGCCAGCAGCCGAGAAGGACTAGCTCGATACGAGCAGTACTTC
j_call: TRBJ2-3; d_call: -; v_call: TRBV18; clone_size: many; cdr3_aa: CASSPQPLVDTQYF; cdr3_nt: TGTGCCAGCTCACCACAGCCCCTAGTAGATACGCAGTATTTT
j_call: TRBJ2-2; d_call: -; v_call: TRBV20-1; clone_size: many; cdr3_aa: CSARRRVNTGELFF; cdr3_nt: TGCAGTGCTAGACGCCGGGTTAACACCGGGGAGCTGTTTTTT
j_call: TRBJ2-7; d_call: -; v_call: TRBV14; clone_size: -; cdr3_aa: CASSQGAVSYEQYF; cdr3_nt: TGTGCCAGCAGCCAAGGGGCGGTCTCCTACGAGCAGTACTTC
j_call: TRBJ2-5; d_call: -; v_call: TRBV29-1; clone_size: -; cdr3_aa: CSGDLGETQYF; cdr3_nt: TGCAGCGGGGACCTCGGGGAGACCCAGTACTTC